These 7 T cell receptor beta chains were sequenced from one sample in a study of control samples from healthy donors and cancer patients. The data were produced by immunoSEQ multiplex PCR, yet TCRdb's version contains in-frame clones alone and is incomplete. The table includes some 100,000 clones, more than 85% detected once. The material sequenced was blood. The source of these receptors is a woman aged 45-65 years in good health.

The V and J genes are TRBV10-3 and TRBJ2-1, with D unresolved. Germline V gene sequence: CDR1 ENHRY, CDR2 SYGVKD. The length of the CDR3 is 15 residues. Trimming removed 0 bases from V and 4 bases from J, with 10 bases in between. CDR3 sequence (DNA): TGTGCCATCAGTGAGTCGAGGTTAGGATACAATGAGCAGTTCTTC. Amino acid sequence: CAISESRLGYNEQFF.

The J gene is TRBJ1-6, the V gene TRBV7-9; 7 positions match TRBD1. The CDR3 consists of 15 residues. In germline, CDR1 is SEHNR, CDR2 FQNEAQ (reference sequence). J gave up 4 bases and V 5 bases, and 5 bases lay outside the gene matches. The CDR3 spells CASSPRTGYNSPLHF. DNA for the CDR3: TGTGCCAGCAGCCCCCGGACAGGTTATAATTCACCCCTCCACTTT.

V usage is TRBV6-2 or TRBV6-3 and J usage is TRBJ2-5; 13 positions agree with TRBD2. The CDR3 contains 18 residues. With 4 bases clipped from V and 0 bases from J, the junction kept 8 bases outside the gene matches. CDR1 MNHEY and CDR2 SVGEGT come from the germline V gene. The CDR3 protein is CASSSGTSGMLYQETQYF. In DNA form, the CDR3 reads TGTGCCAGCAGTTCCGGGACTAGCGGGATGCTGTACCAAGAGACCCAGTACTTC.

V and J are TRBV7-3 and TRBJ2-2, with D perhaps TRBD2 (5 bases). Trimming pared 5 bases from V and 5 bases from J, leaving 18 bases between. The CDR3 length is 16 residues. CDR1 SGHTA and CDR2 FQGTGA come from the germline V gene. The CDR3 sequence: CASSARLGSGTGELFF. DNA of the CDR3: TGTGCCAGCAGCGCCCGACTGGGGAGCGGTACCGGGGAGCTGTTTTTT. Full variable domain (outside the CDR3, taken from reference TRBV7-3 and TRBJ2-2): GAGVSQTPSNKVTEKGKYVELRCDPISGHTALYWYRQSLGQGPEFLIYFQGTGAADDSGLPNDRFFAVRPEGSVSTLKIQRTERGDSAVYLCASSARLGSGTGELFFGEGSRLTVL.

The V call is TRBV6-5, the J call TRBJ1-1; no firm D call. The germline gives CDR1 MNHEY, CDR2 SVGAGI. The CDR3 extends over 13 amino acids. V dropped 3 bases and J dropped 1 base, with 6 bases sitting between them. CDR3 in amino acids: CASSYKRNTEAFF. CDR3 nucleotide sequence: TGTGCCAGCAGTTATAAACGGAACACTGAAGCTTTCTTT.

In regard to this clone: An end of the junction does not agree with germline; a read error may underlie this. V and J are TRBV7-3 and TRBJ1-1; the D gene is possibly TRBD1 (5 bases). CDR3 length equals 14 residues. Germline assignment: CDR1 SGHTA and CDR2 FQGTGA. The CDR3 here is CANSLGRGDTEAFF. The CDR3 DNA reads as TGTGCCAACAGCTTAGGTAGGGGAGACACTGAAGCTTTCTTT.

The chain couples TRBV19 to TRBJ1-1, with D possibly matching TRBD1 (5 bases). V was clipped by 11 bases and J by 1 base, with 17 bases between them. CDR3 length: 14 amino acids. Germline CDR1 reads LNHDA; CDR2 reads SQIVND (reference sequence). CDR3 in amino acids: CASYRFQGNTEAFF. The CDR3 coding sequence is TGTGCCTCCTACCGGTTTCAGGGGAACACTGAAGCTTTCTTT.